This T cell receptor beta chain was captured by sequencing in a study of T cells after yellow fever vaccination. Study-level background: Fractions of low cell number were prepared using SMART-Seq v4 Ultra Low Input. Broader study findings: Within FACS-sorted repertoires, abundant clonotypes contaminating from the bulk population could be present. Only a minor proportion of clonotypes was detected across both CD4 and CD8 compartments.

CDR3 size: 13 residues. The ends were cut back, 4 bases at V and 7 bases at J, with 14 bases in the middle. Germline CDR1 is SGHKS and CDR2 is YYEKEE (reference sequence). It was through 5'RACE template switching that TCR cDNA was made, with a universal primer site and UMIs added. Using its own MiXCR run on the 5' RACE reads, TCRdb lists one record per CDR3 protein. The table has around 260,000 distinct CDR3 sequences, around 4.9% seen once. This clonotype was seen a handful of times. Its antigen is unidentified. The sequence came from a man younger than 35 who received the YFV17D yellow fever vaccine. The chain carries TRBV5-5 and TRBJ1-1; D might be TRBD1 (6 bases). Sequenced here: CD4+ T cells sorted from PBMCs, sampled on the day of the yellow fever booster vaccination. CDR3 coding DNA: TGTGCCAGCAGCCCCGGGACATTGGGTGAAGCTTTCTTT. Its translation is CASSPGTLGEAFF.